The 6 T cell receptor beta chains below were found in one sample sequenced in a study of tissue T cells after allogeneic stem cell transplantation. Libraries were prepared by immunoSEQ multiplex PCR; TCRdb keeps only in-frame clonotypes and omits some of them. The repertoire holds more than 20,000 clones, with 55% to 75% as singletons. The sequenced material came from spleen. The source is a female BALB/c mouse in good health. The strain's MHC type: H2-d.

Worth noting for this clone: Gene labels here are mouse ones. Coverage ceases 1 residue before the CDR3 finishes, and the germline J gene fills in the end. This sequence joins TRBV19 and TRBJ2-5; TRBD2 agrees at 7 bases. The V and J ends lost 3 bases and 3 bases, in that order; junction bases with no gene match: 1. CDR3 length: 13 amino acids. Germline values: CDR1 FNHDT, CDR2 SITEND (reference sequence). CDR3 in amino acids: CASSKTGQDTQYF. The sequenced part of the CDR3 DNA is TGTGCCAGCAGTAAGACTGGGCAAGACACCCAGTAC.

Remarks on this clone: Germline and genes: mouse. The CDR3 sequence: CASSQGGEQYF. CDR3 DNA, as far as it was read: TGTGCCAGCAGCCAGGGAGGCGAACAGTAC. The chain recombines TRBV19 with TRBJ2-7; TRBD1 is a possible D gene (5 bases). The read ends 1 residue early relative to the CDR3; the germline J gene fills the gap. Germline lookup yields CDR1 FNHDT and CDR2 SITEND (reference sequence). The CDR3 totals 11 residues. Trimming stripped 5 bases from V and 7 bases from J, with 10 bases between.

Notes on this clone: The genes are named according to mouse. The read ends 1 residue shy of where the CDR3 ends; the end is completed using the germline J gene. The genes are TRBV1 and TRBJ1-5; TRBD1 agrees at 11 bases. Germline V gives CDR1 NSQYPW, CDR2 LRSPGD (reference sequence). V dropped 4 bases and J dropped 2; count of bases not matched to a gene: 1. This CDR3 has 15 residues. CDR3 DNA (partial): TGCACCTGCAGTGAGGGACAGGGGGACAACCAGGCTCCGCTT. It encodes CTCSEGQGDNQAPL. The whole CDR3 sequence is CTCSEGQGDNQAPLF.

Of note for this clone: The gene names here belong to mouse. The read is 1 residue too short to cover the CDR3 end, so that end is filled in from the germline J gene. V usage is TRBV2 and J usage is TRBJ2-3; D is perhaps TRBD2 (6 bases). The ends were cut back, 0 bases at V and 0 bases at J, with 10 bases in the middle. The CDR3 totals 16 residues. CDR1 and CDR2 from the germline V gene are LGHNA and YSYQKL. CDR3 region: CASSQDLWGSAETLYF. The CDR3 DNA, read in part, is TGTGCCAGCAGCCAAGATCTCTGGGGAAGTGCAGAAACGCTGTAT.

This clone was counted a few times. Gene names denote mouse genes. The read ends 1 residue shy of where the CDR3 ends; the end is completed using the germline J gene. The chain couples TRBV2 to TRBJ1-6; D is perhaps TRBD1 (6 bases). TRBJ1-6 is classed as an ORF, of uncertain function. The V gene's germline CDR1 is LGHNA and CDR2 YSYQKL. CDR3 length equals 15 residues. Trimming took 1 base from V and 5 from J, leaving 9 bases between them. CDR3 DNA, as far as it was read: TGTGCCAGCAGCCAAGGGAGACAGGATAATTCGCCCCTCTAC. Its translation is CASSQGRQDNSPLY. The whole CDR3 reads CASSQGRQDNSPLYF.

Note on this clone: Each gene name is a mouse one. The read finishes 1 residue shy of the CDR3 end, and the germline J gene is used to complete it. The rearrangement links TRBV13-1 to TRBJ2-4, with 9 bases aligning to TRBD1. Germline trimming cut 5 bases from V and 0 bases from J; bases unmatched to any gene: 10. Germline CDR1 and CDR2: NSHNY and SYGAGN. The CDR3 loop spans 17 amino acids. The sequenced part of the CDR3 DNA is TGTGCCAGCAGGGCTCCGGGACAGGGTGGGAGTCAAAACACCTTGTAC. Protein: CASRAPGQGGSQNTLY. The CDR3 as a whole reads CASRAPGQGGSQNTLYF.